The 32 T cell receptor beta chains given below trace back to one sample, sequenced in a study of OX40 agonist ivuxolimab in advanced cancers. TCRdb's table, derived via immunoSEQ multiplex PCR, lists solely in-frame clones and lacks some. This sample has approximately 47,000 clones, with 80% to 90% found just once. The sample here was CD4+ or CD8+ T cells sorted from blood, taken in a trial of the OX40 agonist ivuxolimab. The source of these receptors is an adult with an advanced solid tumor such as melanoma, head and neck, liver or kidney cancer.

The V and J genes are TRBV28 and TRBJ2-3; D tentatively fits TRBD1 or TRBD2 (6 bases each). Trimming removed 6 bases at V and 4 bases at J, with 17 bases between. The CDR3 consists of 15 residues. Looked up from germline, CDR1 is MDHEN and CDR2 is SYDVKM. This CDR3 is CASSLTGTYSDTQYF. The CDR3, as DNA: TGTGCCAGCAGCCTTACAGGGACTTATTCAGATACGCAGTATTTT.

The V and J genes are TRBV15 and TRBJ1-1, with a possible D match to TRBD1 (5 bases). Germline CDR1 reads LNHNV; CDR2 reads YYDKDF (reference sequence). Trimming took off 1 base at V and 12 bases at J, with 15 bases between the two ends. This CDR3 has 13 residues. The CDR3 DNA reads as TGTGCCACCAGCAGAGTAGGAGGGGAATCAACTTTCTTT. Translation gives CATSRVGGESTFF.

The rearrangement links TRBV7-9 to TRBJ2-5; TRBD1 agrees at 7 bases. V shed 5 bases, J shed 3 bases, and the junction held 9 bases outside the gene matches. Germline CDR1 reads SEHNR; CDR2 reads FQNEAQ (reference sequence). This CDR3 is built from 15 residues. CDR3 amino acids: CASSHKIGTEETQYF. The CDR3 nucleotides are TGTGCCAGCAGCCATAAAATAGGGACAGAAGAGACCCAGTACTTC.

The genes are TRBV27 and TRBJ2-5; 13 bases line up with TRBD2. Germline V CDR1 and CDR2: MNHEY, SMNVEV (reference sequence). The CDR3 loop spans 15 amino acids. V lost 5 bases to trimming and J lost 5 bases; unmatched junction nucleotides: 5. This chain's CDR3 is CASSARLAGGETQYF. As DNA, the CDR3 is TGTGCCAGCAGTGCTCGACTAGCGGGGGGTGAGACCCAGTACTTC.

The J gene is TRBJ2-7, the V gene TRBV29-1; no clear D. The CDR3 extends over 11 amino acids. Per the germline V gene, CDR1 is SQVTM and CDR2 is ANQGSEA. The V end lost 3 bases, the J end lost 5 bases, and 8 bases lay between the germline ends. The CDR3 here is CSVDVKDEQYF. CDR3 sequence (DNA): TGCAGCGTTGACGTTAAGGACGAGCAGTACTTC.

The chain joins TRBV27 to TRBJ1-6; unclear D gene. The CDR3 consists of 14 residues. V was clipped by 2 bases and J by 4 bases, with 6 bases between them. Germline CDR1 and CDR2: MNHEY and SMNVEV (reference sequence). The CDR3 DNA sequence: TGTGCCAGCAGTTTAGAGGGTTATAATTCACCCCTCCACTTT. Translation gives CASSLEGYNSPLHF.

CDR3 DNA sequence: TGTGCCAGCAGCTTGGGTGTCGTCGAGCAGTACTTC. Translating it yields CASSLGVVEQYF. The rearrangement links TRBV5-6 to TRBJ2-7; D is uncertain. Germline loops: CDR1 SGHDT, CDR2 YYEEEE. This CDR3 is 12 amino acids long. V dropped 0 bases and J dropped 6 bases, with 7 bases sitting between them.

This rearrangement joins TRBV27 to TRBJ2-7; TRBD2 is a possible D gene (6 bases). Germline assignment: CDR1 MNHEY and CDR2 SMNVEV (reference sequence). The CDR3 length is 15 residues. Between the trimmed V and J ends, which lost 3 bases and 5 bases, there was a span of 17 bases. CDR3 loop: CASSLMVRDSNEQYF. The CDR3 DNA reads TGTGCCAGCAGTTTGATGGTTAGGGACTCGAACGAGCAGTACTTC.

V gene TRBV29-1 combines with J gene TRBJ2-3; 9 bases are a match to TRBD2. This CDR3 has 16 amino acids. V lost 3 bases and J lost 6; bases outside the gene matches: 13. Germline V gene sequence: CDR1 SQVTM, CDR2 ANQGSEA. The CDR3 sequence is CSVEGRAGGQSDTQYF. The CDR3 coding sequence is TGCAGCGTTGAGGGAAGGGCGGGGGGGCAATCGGATACGCAGTATTTT.

V is TRBV2 and J is TRBJ2-3; unclear D gene. CDR3 length equals 17 residues. Germline V gene data show CDR1 as SNHLY and CDR2 as FYNNEI. The V end lost 5 bases, the J end lost 2 bases, and 20 bases lay between the germline ends. CDR3 protein: CASSPAGRLGVTDTQYF. In DNA, the CDR3 is TGTGCCAGCAGTCCGGCAGGAAGGCTTGGAGTCACAGATACGCAGTATTTT.

The chain is built from TRBV27 and TRBJ1-2; TRBD1 is a possible D gene (6 bases). Germline CDR1 and CDR2: MNHEY and SMNVEV (reference sequence). The CDR3 sequence is 13 residues long. V gave up 5 bases and J gave up 7 bases, with 14 bases separating them. The CDR3 sequence is CASSPIGGAGYTF. The CDR3 bases are TGTGCCAGCAGTCCGATAGGGGGGGCTGGCTACACCTTC.

The chain joins TRBV7-9 to TRBJ2-7; 8 positions agree with TRBD1. The CDR3 consists of 17 residues. Trimming took 4 bases from V and 6 from J; bases not matched to a gene: 17. CDR1 is SEHNR, CDR2 FQNEAQ, per germline (reference sequence). The CDR3 loop reads CASSSPEGRTGWIEQYF. DNA for the CDR3: TGTGCCAGCAGCTCCCCAGAAGGGAGGACAGGGTGGATCGAGCAGTACTTC.

V gene TRBV28 combines with J gene TRBJ2-7, with 8 nucleotides matching TRBD1. The J segment lost 0 bases and the V segment lost 10 bases, leaving 5 bases of the junction unmatched. The CDR3 covers 13 residues. The germline V gene has CDR1 MDHEN and CDR2 SYDVKM. The CDR3 sequence: CANQDRASYEQYF. CDR3 in DNA: TGTGCCAACCAGGACAGGGCCTCCTACGAGCAGTACTTC.

This clone was found a few times. The gene calls are TRBV7-9 and TRBJ2-7, with no clear D. The V end lost 5 bases, the J end lost 0 bases, and 11 bases lay between the germline ends. This CDR3 is 14 amino acids long. CDR1 SEHNR and CDR2 FQNEAQ come from the germline V gene (reference sequence). The CDR3 DNA sequence: TGTGCCAGCAGCCCCGACACCCGCTCCTACGAGCAGTACTTC. Protein: CASSPDTRSYEQYF.

V gene TRBV25-1 combines with J gene TRBJ2-5; D gene unclear. Germline V gene lookup returns CDR1 MGHDK and CDR2 SYGVNS. The CDR3 extends over 8 amino acids. DNA for the CDR3: TGTGCACACGGGACCCAGTACTTC. This gives the protein CAHGTQYF.

The chain is built from TRBV4-3 and TRBJ2-7; tentatively, D is TRBD2 (5 bases). Between the trimmed V and J ends, which lost 1 base and 6 bases, there was a span of 10 bases. The CDR3 has 13 residues. Germline V gives CDR1 LGHNA, CDR2 YSLEER. The CDR3 here is CASSQVSGGEQYF. For the CDR3, the DNA is TGCGCCAGCAGCCAAGTGTCAGGAGGCGAGCAGTACTTC.

The CDR3 sequence: CADYSGTGANTEAFF. Written as DNA, the CDR3 is TGTGCCGACTACAGCGGGACAGGGGCTAACACTGAAGCTTTCTTT. V usage is TRBV2 and J usage is TRBJ1-1, with TRBD1 matching 10 bases. The CDR3 has 15 amino acids. The V gene's germline CDR1 is SNHLY and CDR2 FYNNEI. With V trimmed by 11 bases and J by 2 bases, 11 bases remained unmatched.

The gene calls are TRBV11-2 and TRBJ1-1; no definite D call. This CDR3 is 15 amino acids long. The germline V and J ends were trimmed by 8 bases and 0 bases, with 16 bases remaining between them. The germline gives CDR1 SGHAT, CDR2 FQNNGV. The CDR3 DNA follows: TGTGCCAGCCTCCCCCCTTCGGGGATGAACACTGAAGCTTTCTTT. As protein: CASLPPSGMNTEAFF.

The chain has TRBV5-1 and TRBJ2-2, with TRBD2 as a possible D gene (6 bases). The CDR3 is 16 amino acids. Trimming stripped 4 bases from V and 0 bases from J, with 13 bases between. Germline values: CDR1 SGHRS, CDR2 YFSETQ. The CDR3 region has the DNA TGCGCCAGCAGCACGCCTGGGGGGACGAACACCGGGGAGCTGTTTTTT. Its protein product is CASSTPGGTNTGELFF.

V and J are TRBV9 and TRBJ1-1; D may be TRBD1 (6 bases). Germline lookup yields CDR1 SGDLS and CDR2 YYNGEE. V was clipped by 0 bases and J by 7 bases, with 13 bases between them. This CDR3 is 14 amino acids long. CDR3 residues: CASSVGGGLDEAFF. The CDR3 DNA follows: TGTGCCAGCAGCGTAGGCGGGGGGCTAGATGAAGCTTTCTTT.

Written as DNA, the CDR3 is TGTGCCAGCACGGCAGATACGCAGTATTTT. Protein: CASTADTQYF. The chain is built from TRBV2 and TRBJ2-3; no clear D gene. The CDR3 has 10 residues. Between the trimmed V and J ends, which lost 7 bases and 4 bases, there was a span of 3 bases. Germline CDR1 and CDR2: SNHLY and FYNNEI.

This chain links TRBV5-6 with TRBJ2-7, with a possible D match to TRBD1 (6 bases). The CDR3 totals 12 residues. CDR1 is SGHDT and CDR2 is YYEEEE in the germline V gene. Trimming took off 4 bases at V and 4 bases at J, with 9 bases between the two ends. The CDR3 nucleotides are TGTGCCAGCAGCGTTCAGGGGTACGAGCAGTACTTC. Its protein is CASSVQGYEQYF.

V and J are TRBV5-4 and TRBJ2-2, with D perhaps matching TRBD1 (7 bases). There are 17 residues in the CDR3. Per the germline V gene, CDR1 is SGHNT and CDR2 is YYREEE (reference sequence). Trimming removed 4 bases at V and 5 bases at J, with 21 bases between. The CDR3 is CASSQNRGFGGTGELFF. DNA of the CDR3: TGTGCCAGCAGCCAAAACAGGGGTTTTGGGGGGACCGGGGAGCTGTTTTTT.

This rearrangement joins TRBV7-3 to TRBJ2-7; 11 nucleotides line up with TRBD1. Germline trimming cut 6 bases from V and 3 bases from J; bases unmatched to any gene: 4. The CDR3 covers 14 residues. Germline loops: CDR1 SGHTA, CDR2 FQGTGA. This CDR3 is CASSPGTGGYEQYF. The CDR3 DNA reads as TGTGCCAGCAGTCCCGGGACAGGGGGCTACGAGCAGTACTTC. Complete variable domain (other parts from reference TRBV7-3 and TRBJ2-7): GAGVSQTPSNKVTEKGKYVELRCDPISGHTALYWYRQSLGQGPEFLIYFQGTGAADDSGLPNDRFFAVRPEGSVSTLKIQRTERGDSAVYLCASSPGTGGYEQYFGPGTRLTVT.

The chain employs TRBV4-1 and TRBJ2-7; the D call may be TRBD1 or TRBD2 (6 bases each). The V end lost 6 bases, the J end lost 2 bases, and 23 bases lay between the germline ends. CDR3 length: 17 amino acids. CDR1 and CDR2 from the germline V gene are MGHRA and YSYEKL. CDR3: CASSPSGAGTQTYEQYF. CDR3 DNA: TGCGCCAGCAGTCCTTCGGGGGCCGGGACCCAGACCTACGAGCAGTACTTC.

V usage is TRBV6-6 and J usage is TRBJ2-7, with D unclear. The CDR3 totals 13 residues. The ends were cut back, 4 bases at V and 2 bases at J, with 9 bases in the middle. Germline CDR1 reads MNHNY; CDR2 reads SVGAGI (reference sequence). CDR3 nucleotides: TGTGCCAGCAGTTCCCTGGGCGCCTACGAGCAGTACTTC. Protein sequence: CASSSLGAYEQYF.

The chain joins TRBV9 to TRBJ2-1; 8 nucleotides match TRBD1. V gave up 0 bases and J gave up 3 bases; unmatched junction bases: 5. Germline CDR1 SGDLS, CDR2 YYNGEE. CDR3 length: 16 residues. This CDR3 reads CASSVAGQGNYNEQFF. The CDR3 nucleotides are TGTGCCAGCAGCGTAGCTGGACAGGGAAACTACAATGAGCAGTTCTTC.

The chain carries TRBV28 and TRBJ1-1, with D unclear. The germline V and J ends were trimmed by 8 bases and 4 bases, with 20 bases remaining between them. The CDR3 has 15 amino acids. CDR1 MDHEN and CDR2 SYDVKM come from the germline V gene. The CDR3 DNA follows: TGTGCCAGCCCCCTCCGGGGAAGGGTCCCCACTGAAGCTTTCTTT. Protein product: CASPLRGRVPTEAFF.

The V and J genes are TRBV15 and TRBJ1-4; D remains ambiguous. From germline, CDR1 is LNHNV and CDR2 YYDKDF (reference sequence). V lost 5 bases and J lost 8, with 15 bases in between. The CDR3 length is 14 residues. The DNA for the CDR3 is TGTGCCACCAGCCGAATCTATGGTGGCGAAAAACTGTTTTTT. Its translation is CATSRIYGGEKLFF. Combining the CDR3 with reference TRBV15 and TRBJ1-4 gives the whole variable domain DAMVIQNPRYQVTQFGKPVTLSCSQTLNHNVMYWYQQKSSQAPKLLFHYYDKDFNNEADTPDNFQSRRPNTSFCFLDIRSPGLGDTAMYLCATSRIYGGEKLFFGSGTQLSVL.

The chain is built from TRBV10-2 and TRBJ1-5, with D hard to call. CDR1 WSHSY and CDR2 SAAADI come from the germline V gene. The CDR3 runs 13 residues. Trimming stripped 0 bases from V and 5 bases from J, with 5 bases between. CDR3 sequence (DNA): TGCGCCAGCAGTGAGTCAGGAGATCAGCCCCAGCATTTT. Amino acid sequence: CASSESGDQPQHF.

This sequence joins TRBV28 and TRBJ1-2; 8 bases align to TRBD1. This CDR3 region has 14 residues. Germline V lookup: CDR1 MDHEN, CDR2 SYDVKM. J gave up 3 bases and V 6 bases, and 6 bases lay outside the gene matches. Here the CDR3 reads CASRLATGDYGYTF. The CDR3 bases are TGTGCCAGCAGGTTGGCGACAGGGGACTATGGCTACACCTTC.

The V and J genes are TRBV4-3 and TRBJ2-1; D perhaps matches TRBD2 (5 bases). Trimming removed 0 bases from V and 7 bases from J, with 7 bases in between. CDR1 LGHNA and CDR2 YSLEER come from the germline V gene. The CDR3 spans 13 residues. In DNA, the CDR3 is TGCGCCAGCAGCCAAGATAGCGTTAATGAGCAGTTCTTC. It encodes CASSQDSVNEQFF.